Listed below are T cell receptor beta chains from one sample, sequenced in a study of control samples from healthy donors and cancer patients. Profiled with immunoSEQ multiplex PCR; TCRdb holds only in-frame clones, not every one. Here the sample spans approximately 79,000 clones, approximately 91% being singletons. What was sequenced was blood. The receptors originated from a man in his forties or fifties in good health. Each CDR3 is given with its conserved first and last residue. Each record gives: clone size, J gene, V gene, CDR3 protein. Not every row has a clone size; where given, it reads once, few, many or a size class.

- TRBJ1-2 TRBV6-2/TRBV6-3 CASSPGIYGYTF
- TRBJ1-1 TRBV15 CATSRETGNTEAFF
- TRBJ2-3 TRBV6-5 CASNLGGARPDTQYF
once TRBJ1-2 TRBV5-4 CASSIAGRDDGYTF
- TRBJ2-2 TRBV23-1 CASGEWGAAGELFF
once TRBJ2-3 TRBV3-1/TRBV3-2 CASSQGVPTKADTQYF
- TRBJ2-1 TRBV4-2 CASSQESLYNEQFF
- TRBJ2-5 TRBV4-1 CASGPRWGGLSQETQYF
- TRBJ1-1 TRBV12-3/TRBV12-4 CASSLQGSEAFF
- TRBJ2-7 TRBV29-1 CSVESGGREQYF
- TRBJ2-2 TRBV7-3 CASSPGQSNTGELFF
- TRBJ2-7 TRBV7-2 CASRSPGGLNEQYF
- TRBJ1-2 TRBV12-5 CASGFVTGNGYTF
- TRBJ1-4 TRBV6-4 CASAPGTDNEKLFF
- TRBJ2-7 TRBV30 CAWSPDRSSYEQYF
once TRBJ1-1 TRBV11-3 CASSLGSAVDDPFF
- TRBJ2-7 TRBV5-8 CASSSGTGALNEQYF
- TRBJ2-7 TRBV7-2 CASSLGADSYEQYF
- TRBJ1-4 TRBV9 CASSKEGTGVEKLFF
- TRBJ1-1 TRBV19 CASSIGGANTEAFF
- TRBJ1-6 TRBV27 CASSLDRSSYNSPLHF
- TRBJ2-3 TRBV12-3/TRBV12-4 CASRPPVTDTQYF
few TRBJ1-1 TRBV29-1 CSVGDRTNTEAFF
- TRBJ2-3 TRBV15 CATSRGGPDDTQYF
few TRBJ1-5 TRBV10-1 CASSVAREPQHF
- TRBJ2-2 TRBV7-6 CASSSTGTGHTGELFF
- TRBJ1-2 TRBV6-5 CASSPQGRHGYTF
- TRBJ1-3 TRBV6-1 CASSEALRGPSGNTIYF
- TRBJ1-4 TRBV6-5 CASSRQGSSRKLFF
- TRBJ1-2 TRBV7-9 CASSPNRGFYGYTF
- TRBJ1-2 TRBV5-6 CASSWDSYGYTF
- TRBJ1-2 TRBV7-9 CASSRGPSF
- TRBJ2-1 TRBV7-9 CASSSTDRQGFF